The present TCR beta chain was sequenced within a study of blood T cell repertoires in COVID-19. The overall study: Sample material is recorded as cDNA or gDNA derived from T cells, B-cell-depleted T cells, or PBMCs.

Germline V CDR1 and CDR2: LNHDA, SQIVND (reference sequence). The CDR3 runs 22 residues. The V and J ends lost 0 bases and 5 bases, in that order; junction bases with no gene match: 23. As processed by the authors: Reference gene primer amplification gave estimated nucleated cell counts. Profiling relied on immunoSEQ multiplex PCR, and the TCRdb table lists in-frame clones only, not all of them. V and J calls and clone size are those listed in that table; D and trimming were worked out from the DNA. The table includes around 150,000 clones, 75% to 90% detected once. Sequencing input: PBMCs or T cells enriched from blood (not recorded which). This clonotype was obtained from a woman aged 60-75 years who had recovered from COVID-19. The J gene is TRBJ2-3, the V gene TRBV19, with TRBD2 matching over 10 bases. The CDR3 loop is CASSIDLGLAGEHRFKRDTQYF. CDR3 nucleotide sequence: TGTGCCAGTAGTATAGATCTTGGTCTAGCGGGGGAGCACCGTTTCAAAAGAGATACGCAGTATTTT.